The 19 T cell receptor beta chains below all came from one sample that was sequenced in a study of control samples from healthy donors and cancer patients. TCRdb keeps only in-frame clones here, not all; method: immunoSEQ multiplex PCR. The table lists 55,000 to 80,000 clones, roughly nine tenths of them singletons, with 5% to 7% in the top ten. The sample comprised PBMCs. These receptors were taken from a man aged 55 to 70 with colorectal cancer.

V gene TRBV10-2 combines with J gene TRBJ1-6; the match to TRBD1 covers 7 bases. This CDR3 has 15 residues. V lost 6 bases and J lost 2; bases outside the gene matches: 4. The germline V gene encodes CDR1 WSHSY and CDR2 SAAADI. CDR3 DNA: TGCGCCAGCAGACAACAGGGGACCTATAATTCACCCCTCCACTTT. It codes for CASRQQGTYNSPLHF.

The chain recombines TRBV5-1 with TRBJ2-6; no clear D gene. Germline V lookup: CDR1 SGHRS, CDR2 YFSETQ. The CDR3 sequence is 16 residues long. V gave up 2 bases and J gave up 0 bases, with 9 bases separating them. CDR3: CASSLRESSGANVLTF. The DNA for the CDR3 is TGCGCCAGCAGCTTAAGAGAGAGCTCTGGGGCCAACGTCCTGACTTTC.

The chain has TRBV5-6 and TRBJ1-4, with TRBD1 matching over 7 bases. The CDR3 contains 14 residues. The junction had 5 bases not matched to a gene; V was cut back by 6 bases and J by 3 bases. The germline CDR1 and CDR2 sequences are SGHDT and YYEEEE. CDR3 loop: CASNFRGANEKLFF. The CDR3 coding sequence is TGTGCCAGCAACTTCAGGGGGGCTAATGAAAAACTGTTTTTT.

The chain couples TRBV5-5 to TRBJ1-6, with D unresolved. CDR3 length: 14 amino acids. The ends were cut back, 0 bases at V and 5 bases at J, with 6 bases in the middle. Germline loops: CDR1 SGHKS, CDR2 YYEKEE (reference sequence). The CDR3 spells CASSLAPDNSPLHF. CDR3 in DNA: TGTGCCAGCAGCTTGGCTCCGGATAATTCACCCCTCCACTTT.

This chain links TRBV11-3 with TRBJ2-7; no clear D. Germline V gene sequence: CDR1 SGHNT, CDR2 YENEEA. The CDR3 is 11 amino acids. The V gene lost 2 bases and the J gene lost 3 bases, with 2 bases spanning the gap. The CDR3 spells CASSLFYEQYF. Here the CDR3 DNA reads TGTGCCAGCAGCTTATTCTACGAGCAGTACTTC.

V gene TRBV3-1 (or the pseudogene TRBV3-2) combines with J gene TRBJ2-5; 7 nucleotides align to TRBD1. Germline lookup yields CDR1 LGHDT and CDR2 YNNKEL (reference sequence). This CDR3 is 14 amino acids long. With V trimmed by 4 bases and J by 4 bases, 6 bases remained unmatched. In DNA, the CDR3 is TGTGCCAGCAGCCGGGACAGAGGGAGAGAGACCCAGTACTTC. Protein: CASSRDRGRETQYF.

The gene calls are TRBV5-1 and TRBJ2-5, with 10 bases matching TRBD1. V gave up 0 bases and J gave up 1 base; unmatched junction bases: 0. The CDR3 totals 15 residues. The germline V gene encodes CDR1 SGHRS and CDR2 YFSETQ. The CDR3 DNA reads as TGCGCCAGCAGCTTGGGGACAGGGGGCCAAGAGACCCAGTACTTC. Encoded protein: CASSLGTGGQETQYF. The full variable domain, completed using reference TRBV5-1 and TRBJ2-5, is KAGVTQTPRYLIKTRGQQVTLSCSPISGHRSVSWYQQTPGQGLQFLFEYFSETQRNKGNFPGRFSGRQFSNSRSEMNVSTLELGDSALYLCASSLGTGGQETQYFGPGTRLLVL.

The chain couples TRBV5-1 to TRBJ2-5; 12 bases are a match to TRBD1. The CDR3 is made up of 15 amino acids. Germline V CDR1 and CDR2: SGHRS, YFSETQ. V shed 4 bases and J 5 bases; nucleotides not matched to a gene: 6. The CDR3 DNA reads TGCGCCAGCAGCCCCGGGACAGGGGGCACGGAGACCCAGTACTTC. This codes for CASSPGTGGTETQYF.

CDR3 in amino acids: CSAKGTDTQYF. The CDR3 region has the DNA TGCAGTGCTAAGGGCACAGATACGCAGTATTTT. The V call is TRBV20-1, the J call TRBJ2-3; D unclear. Per the germline V gene, CDR1 is DFQATT and CDR2 is SNEGSKA (reference sequence). V lost 4 bases and J 1 base, leaving 3 bases between the germline ends. CDR3 length equals 11 residues.

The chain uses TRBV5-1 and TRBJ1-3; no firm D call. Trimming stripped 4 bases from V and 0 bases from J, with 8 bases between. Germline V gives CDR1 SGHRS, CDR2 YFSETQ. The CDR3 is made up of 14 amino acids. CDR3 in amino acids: CASSPDYSGNTIYF. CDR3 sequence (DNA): TGCGCCAGCAGCCCCGACTACTCTGGAAACACCATATATTTT.

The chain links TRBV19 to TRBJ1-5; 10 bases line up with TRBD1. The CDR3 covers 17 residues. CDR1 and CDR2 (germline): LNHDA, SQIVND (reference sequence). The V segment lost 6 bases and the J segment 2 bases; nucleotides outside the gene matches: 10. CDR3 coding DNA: TGTGCCAGTAGCTCCGGGACAGGGGTATCTGGCAATCAGCCCCAGCATTTT. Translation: CASSSGTGVSGNQPQHF.

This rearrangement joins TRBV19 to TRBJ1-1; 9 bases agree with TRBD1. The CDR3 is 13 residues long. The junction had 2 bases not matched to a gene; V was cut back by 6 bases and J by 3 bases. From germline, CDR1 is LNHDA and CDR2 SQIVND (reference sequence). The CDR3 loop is CASSWTGDTEAFF. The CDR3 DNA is TGTGCCAGTAGCTGGACAGGGGACACTGAAGCTTTCTTT.

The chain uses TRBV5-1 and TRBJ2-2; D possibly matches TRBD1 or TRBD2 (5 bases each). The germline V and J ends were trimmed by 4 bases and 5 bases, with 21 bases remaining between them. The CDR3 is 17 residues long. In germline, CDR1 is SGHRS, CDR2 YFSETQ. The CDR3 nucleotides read TGCGCCAGCAGCCTGCCGCTCGAGGGGATCAGAACCGGGGAGCTGTTTTTT. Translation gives CASSLPLEGIRTGELFF.

The CDR3 reads CASGLPGNYGYTF. DNA of the CDR3: TGTGCTAGTGGTTTGCCCGGAAACTATGGCTACACCTTC. The J gene is TRBJ1-2, the V gene TRBV12-5; D ambiguous. Trimming cost V 2 bases and J 2 bases, with 6 bases left between them. CDR1 is LGHNT, CDR2 FRNRAP, per germline. This CDR3 is built from 13 residues.

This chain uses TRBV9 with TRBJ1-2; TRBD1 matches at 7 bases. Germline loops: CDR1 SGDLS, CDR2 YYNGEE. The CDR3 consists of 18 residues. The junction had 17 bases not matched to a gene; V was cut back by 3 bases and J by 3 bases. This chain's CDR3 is CASSARDSPINPDYGYTF. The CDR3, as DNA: TGTGCCAGCAGCGCTCGGGACAGTCCAATTAATCCTGACTATGGCTACACCTTC.

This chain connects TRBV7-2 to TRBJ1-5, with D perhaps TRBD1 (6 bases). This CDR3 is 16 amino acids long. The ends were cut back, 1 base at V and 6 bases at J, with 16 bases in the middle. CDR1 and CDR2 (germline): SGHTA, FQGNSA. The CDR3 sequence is CASSLGDLRGSQPQHF. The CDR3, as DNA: TGTGCCAGCAGCTTAGGTGACCTCAGGGGATCTCAGCCCCAGCATTTT.

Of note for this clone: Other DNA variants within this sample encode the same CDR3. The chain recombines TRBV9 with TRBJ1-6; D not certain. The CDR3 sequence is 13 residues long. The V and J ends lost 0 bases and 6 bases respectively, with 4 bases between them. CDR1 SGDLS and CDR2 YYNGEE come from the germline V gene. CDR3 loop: CASSVGGNSPLHF. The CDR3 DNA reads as TGTGCCAGCAGCGTAGGCGGTAATTCACCCCTCCACTTT.

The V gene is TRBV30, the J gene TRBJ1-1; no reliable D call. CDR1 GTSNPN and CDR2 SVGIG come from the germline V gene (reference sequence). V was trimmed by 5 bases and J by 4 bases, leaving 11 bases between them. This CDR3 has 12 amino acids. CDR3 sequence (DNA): TGTGCCTGGTACCCGGGGTTCACTGAAGCTTTCTTT. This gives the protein CAWYPGFTEAFF.

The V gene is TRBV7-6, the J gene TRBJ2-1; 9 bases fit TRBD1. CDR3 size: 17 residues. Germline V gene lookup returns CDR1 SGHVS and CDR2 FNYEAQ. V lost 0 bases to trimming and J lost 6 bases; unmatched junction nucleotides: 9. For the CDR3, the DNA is TGTGCCAGCAGCTTAGCGATGGGACAGGGTACCCGCAATGAGCAGTTCTTC. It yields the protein CASSLAMGQGTRNEQFF.